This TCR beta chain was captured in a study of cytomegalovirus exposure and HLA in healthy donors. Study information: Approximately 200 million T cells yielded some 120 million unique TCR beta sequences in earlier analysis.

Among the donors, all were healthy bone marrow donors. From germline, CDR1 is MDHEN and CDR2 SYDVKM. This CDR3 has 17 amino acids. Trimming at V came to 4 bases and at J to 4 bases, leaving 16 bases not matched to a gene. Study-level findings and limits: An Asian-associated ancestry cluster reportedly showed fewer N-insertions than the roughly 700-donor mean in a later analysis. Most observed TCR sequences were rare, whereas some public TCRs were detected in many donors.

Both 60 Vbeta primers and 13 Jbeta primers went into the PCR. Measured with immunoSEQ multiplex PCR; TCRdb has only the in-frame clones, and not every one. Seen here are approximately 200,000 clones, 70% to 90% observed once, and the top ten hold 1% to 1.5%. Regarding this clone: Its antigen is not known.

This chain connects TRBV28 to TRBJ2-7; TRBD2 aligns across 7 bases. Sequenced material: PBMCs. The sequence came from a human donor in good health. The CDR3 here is CASSSPSGGSRLYEQYF. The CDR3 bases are TGTGCCAGCAGTTCCCCCTCTGGCGGGAGTCGCCTATACGAGCAGTACTTC. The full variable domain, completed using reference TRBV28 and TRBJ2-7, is DVKVTQSSRYLVKRTGEKVFLECVQDMDHENMFWYRQDPGLGLRLIYFSYDVKMKEKGDIPEGYSVSREKKERFSLILESASTNQTSMYLCASSSPSGGSRLYEQYFGPGTRLTVT.